A selection of T cell receptor beta chains follows, all from one sample in a study of T cells in Graves' hyperthyroidism and ophthalmopathy. TCRdb reanalysed the multiplex PCR reads using MiXCR and keeps one entry per CDR3 protein. This table has 93,000 or so distinct CDR3 sequences, around 50% appearing once. The specimen sequenced was blood. All receptors derive from a man in his forties with Graves' hyperthyroidism. Both conserved end residues are part of each CDR3. The order of the fields is J gene, D gene, clone size, V gene, CDR3 protein, CDR3 DNA. A D gene is named only where the DNA matches it firmly. Clone size is given for some rows only: seen once, a few or many times, or a class if the clone is expanded.

>TRBJ2-3|TRBD2|many|TRBV5-6
CASVWGSGGFTDTQYF
TGTGCCAGCGTCTGGGGTAGCGGGGGATTCACAGATACGCAGTATTTT
>TRBJ1-2|TRBD1|many|TRBV5-8
CASSSQGGQGTWLHTF
TGTGCCAGCAGCTCTCAAGGTGGACAGGGTACATGGCTACACACCTTC
>TRBJ1-2|NA|NA|TRBV15
CATRGEVTANYGYTF
TGTGCCACCCGGGGAGAGGTTACAGCGAACTATGGCTACACCTTC
>TRBJ1-2|TRBD1|many|TRBV7-2
CASSVTSTGNYGYTF
TGTGCCAGCAGCGTCACCTCGACAGGGAACTATGGCTACACCTTC
>TRBJ1-2|TRBD1|NA|TRBV7-9
CASSLDTGTGIYGYTF
TGTGCCAGCAGCTTAGATACCGGGACAGGAATCTATGGCTACACCTTC
>TRBJ2-7|NA|NA|TRBV10-3
CAISEGSGDFRDEQYF
TGTGCCATCAGTGAGGGGTCGGGGGATTTTCGAGACGAGCAGTACTTC
>TRBJ2-1|NA|many|TRBV11-2
CASSLGAGGYNEQFF
TGTGCCAGCAGCTTAGGTGCAGGGGGGTACAATGAGCAGTTCTTC
>TRBJ1-5|NA|many|TRBV19
CASTPTGSNQPQHF
TGTGCCAGTACCCCCACAGGGAGCAATCAGCCCCAGCATTTT
>TRBJ2-1|TRBD2|once|TRBV9
CASSVGNSGIYNEQFF
TGTGCCAGCAGCGTAGGTAATAGCGGGATATACAATGAGCAGTTCTTC
>TRBJ1-2|NA|NA|TRBV19
CASSILGRYYGYTF
TGTGCCAGTAGTATTTTGGGCAGATACTATGGCTACACCTTC
>TRBJ2-3|NA|few|TRBV5-8
CASSQGFGLTDTQYF
TGTGCCAGCAGCCAAGGGTTCGGGCTGACAGATACGCAGTATTTT
>TRBJ2-7|TRBD1|NA|TRBV7-9
CASSLWDRYEQYF
TGTGCCAGCAGCTTGTGGGACAGGTACGAGCAGTACTTC
>TRBJ1-1|NA|NA|TRBV7-9
CASSLRVRDISSEAFF
TGTGCCAGCAGCTTACGGGTCAGGGACATCTCCTCTGAAGCTTTCTTT
>TRBJ2-1|NA|many|TRBV14
CASSQGRGTSYNEQFF
TGTGCCAGCAGCCAAGGTAGGGGGACCTCCTACAATGAGCAGTTCTTC
>TRBJ1-1|NA|many|TRBV12-3/TRBV12-4
CATQGGGRGTEAFF
TGTGCCACCCAAGGGGGGGGCAGGGGCACTGAAGCTTTCTTT
>TRBJ1-6|TRBD1|many|TRBV7-2
CASSARRQGVSHSPLHF
TGTGCCAGCAGCGCGCGTCGACAGGGGGTTTCGCATTCACCCCTCCACTTT
>TRBJ2-1|TRBD1|NA|TRBV9
CASSGRDRVLQFF
TGTGCCAGCAGCGGTAGAGACAGGGTTTTGCAGTTCTTC
>TRBJ2-5|TRBD2|NA|TRBV6-5
CASSYEVGAAGEETQYF
TGTGCCAGCAGTTACGAGGTAGGGGCAGCGGGAGAAGAGACCCAGTACTTC
>TRBJ2-7|NA|many|TRBV19
CASRMSASYEQYF
TGTGCCAGTAGAATGTCAGCCTCCTACGAGCAGTACTTC
>TRBJ2-3|NA|many|TRBV11-3
CASSNSDQSADTQYF
TGTGCCAGCAGCAATTCGGACCAAAGTGCAGATACGCAGTATTTT
>TRBJ2-1|NA|NA|TRBV10-1
CAGRAPHYNEQFF
TGCGCCGGCAGGGCCCCCCACTACAATGAGCAGTTCTTC
>TRBJ1-4|NA|few|TRBV6-5
CASKWGSSGKLFF
TGTGCCTCTAAGTGGGGCTCTAGCGGAAAACTGTTTTTT
>TRBJ2-1|NA|many|TRBV11-2
CASSVTGVGNEQFF
TGTGCCAGCAGTGTAACCGGGGTGGGGAATGAGCAGTTCTTC
>TRBJ2-7|NA|many|TRBV12-3/TRBV12-4
CASSLGLLALGGEQYF
TGTGCCAGCAGTTTAGGTCTACTGGCGCTGGGCGGCGAGCAGTACTTC
>TRBJ2-5|TRBD1|NA|TRBV7-2
CASRPTGTAHQETQYF
TGTGCCAGCAGACCTACCGGGACAGCCCACCAAGAGACCCAGTACTTC
>TRBJ1-2|NA|NA|TRBV20-1
CSAEGVDGYTF
TGCAGTGCTGAGGGGGTGGATGGCTACACCTTC
>TRBJ2-7|NA|NA|TRBV4-2
CASRSSSRGGSYEQYF
TGTGCCAGCAGGTCTAGCTCCAGGGGAGGATCCTACGAGCAGTACTTC
>TRBJ2-1|NA|NA|TRBV19
CASSILRYNEQFF
TGTGCCAGTAGTATTTTGCGCTACAATGAGCAGTTCTTC
>TRBJ1-1|NA|many|TRBV5-1
CASSLLSGTEAFF
TGCGCCAGCAGCCTACTGAGTGGCACTGAAGCTTTCTTT
>TRBJ1-5|NA|many|TRBV2
CASSPQGLYQPQHF
TGTGCCAGCAGTCCACAGGGACTATATCAGCCCCAGCATTTT
>TRBJ2-7|TRBD2|NA|TRBV7-2
CASSQDYSGGSTSHEQYF
TGCGCCAGCAGCCAAGATTACAGCGGGGGGTCCACATCCCACGAGCAGTACTTC
>TRBJ2-3|TRBD2|NA|TRBV2
CASSLLRETLSTDTQYF
TGTGCCAGCAGCCTTCTGCGGGAGACTTTAAGCACAGATACGCAGTATTTT
>TRBJ1-1|TRBD1|many|TRBV5-4
CASSLSRQGNTEAFF
TGTGCCAGCAGCTTGTCAAGACAGGGGAACACTGAAGCTTTCTTT
>TRBJ2-3|TRBD2|NA|TRBV6-2/TRBV6-3
CASSYIPTSGKAGELFTDTQYF
TGTGCCAGCAGTTACATTCCCACTAGCGGGAAAGCCGGGGAGCTGTTCACAGATACGCAGTATTTT
>TRBJ1-6|NA|NA|TRBV5-1
CASSLGVGTNSPLHF
TGCGCCAGCAGCTTGGGGGTAGGGACGAATTCACCCCTCCACTTT
>TRBJ2-6|TRBD2|few|TRBV15
CATSRGRGSGANVLTF
TGTGCCACCAGCAGAGGACGCGGGAGCGGGGCCAACGTCCTGACTTTC
>TRBJ1-6|NA|many|TRBV20-1
CSDRGRSSYNSPLHF
TGCAGTGATAGGGGAAGGAGCTCCTATAATTCACCCCTCCACTTT
>TRBJ2-7|NA|many|TRBV20-1
CSARYPEGSYEQYF
TGCAGTGCTAGATACCCTGAGGGCTCCTACGAGCAGTACTTC
>TRBJ2-7|NA|many|TRBV5-1
CASSLGPFSAGSLSYEQYF
TGCGCCAGCAGCTTGGGACCCTTTTCTGCAGGGTCCCTCTCCTACGAGCAGTACTTC
>TRBJ2-7|NA|many|TRBV11-3
CASSPVNYEQYF
TGTGCCAGCAGTCCAGTTAATTACGAGCAGTACTTC
>TRBJ1-2|NA|NA|TRBV20-1
CSARGGRAFGYTF
TGCAGTGCTAGAGGGGGCAGAGCGTTTGGCTACACCTTC
>TRBJ2-1|TRBD2|few|TRBV4-1
CASQGTSGGPLKEQFF
TGCGCCAGCCAAGGAACTAGCGGGGGGCCCTTGAAGGAGCAGTTCTTC
>TRBJ2-2|NA|NA|TRBV10-2
CASSDRGLFF
TGCGCCAGCAGTGACAGGGGGCTGTTTTTT
>TRBJ2-7|NA|many|TRBV20-1
CSALAQVSYEQYF
TGCAGTGCTTTGGCACAGGTCTCCTACGAGCAGTACTTC
>TRBJ2-7|TRBD2|NA|TRBV5-5
CASSLDGLANEQYF
TGTGCCAGCAGCTTGGATGGACTAGCGAATGAGCAGTACTTC
>TRBJ2-7|NA|many|TRBV4-3
CASSQSVVGARRGNEQYF
TGCGCCAGCAGCCAATCCGTGGTGGGGGCCCGGAGAGGAAACGAGCAGTACTTC